The 23 T cell receptor beta chains reported below all come from one sample, sequenced in a study of technical replicates of blood from a handful of donors. The protocol was immunoSEQ multiplex PCR, while the TCRdb copy is restricted to in-frame clones and leaves out a portion. Found here are about 80,000 clones, approximately 89% of them singletons; the top ten hold 0.41%. Sequenced: T cells isolated from PBMCs. The receptors were gathered from a human donor in good health.

The chain is built from TRBV5-6 and TRBJ2-7, with D maybe TRBD1 (6 bases). V was trimmed by 8 bases and J by 3 bases, leaving 21 bases between them. Germline CDR1 is SGHDT and CDR2 is YYEEEE. The CDR3 contains 15 residues. The CDR3 DNA reads TGTGCCAGTGACCGAACAGGGTCAATGTACTACGAGCAGTACTTC. This codes for CASDRTGSMYYEQYF.

In its sample, this clone was seen a few times. The chain has TRBV27 and TRBJ1-2, with 9 bases aligning to TRBD1. Germline V gives CDR1 MNHEY, CDR2 SMNVEV (reference sequence). This CDR3 comprises 15 residues. The trim removed 7 bases at V and 7 bases at J, leaving 13 bases unmatched. The CDR3 DNA reads TGTGCCAGCAAGGAAGGAGGGACAGGGTATGTTGGCTACACCTTC. Translating it yields CASKEGGTGYVGYTF.

The V call is TRBV27, the J call TRBJ2-1; D is unresolved. This CDR3 spans 17 amino acids. Looked up from germline, CDR1 is MNHEY and CDR2 is SMNVEV (reference sequence). The V gene lost 5 bases and the J gene lost 0 bases, with 17 bases spanning the gap. The CDR3 coding sequence is TGTGCCAGCAGTCCCCTCACACGTTCCAGCTCCTACAATGAGCAGTTCTTC. It is translated as CASSPLTRSSSYNEQFF.

The genes are TRBV5-1 and TRBJ2-2, with D possibly matching TRBD2 (6 bases). From germline, CDR1 is SGHRS and CDR2 YFSETQ. The CDR3 loop spans 16 amino acids. V gave up 3 bases and J gave up 4 bases, with 16 bases separating them. The CDR3 region is CASSWWTGEGTGELFF. The CDR3 nucleotides read TGCGCCAGCAGCTGGTGGACGGGAGAGGGCACCGGGGAGCTGTTTTTT.

In regard to this clone: The sample carries other DNA sequences with the same CDR3. V and J are TRBV29-1 and TRBJ2-5; D is unclear. Trimming took off 4 bases at V and 3 bases at J, with 3 bases between the two ends. Germline V gene lookup returns CDR1 SQVTM and CDR2 ANQGSEA. The CDR3 spans 10 residues. The chain's CDR3 is CSVAEETQYF. In nucleotides, the CDR3 is TGCAGCGTTGCCGAAGAGACCCAGTACTTC.

V is TRBV7-8 and J is TRBJ2-7, with 7 bases fitting TRBD1. The CDR3 has 17 amino acids. CDR1 is SGHVS and CDR2 is FQNEAQ in the germline V gene. Germline trimming cut 5 bases from V and 3 bases from J; bases unmatched to any gene: 16. DNA of the CDR3: TGTGCCAGCAGCCCCCCAAGACAGGGAACTAAAGGCTACGAGCAGTACTTC. Translated: CASSPPRQGTKGYEQYF.

The rearrangement uses TRBV6-5 and TRBJ2-4, with unresolved D. The CDR3 spans 15 residues. Germline loops: CDR1 MNHEY, CDR2 SVGAGI. Trimming shortened V by 0 bases and J by 4 bases, and 10 bases separated the two germline ends. The CDR3 DNA is TGTGCCAGCAGTTACTCGAGCACTAATAAAAACATTCAGTACTTC. Residues: CASSYSSTNKNIQYF.

This clone showed up just once. This chain joins TRBV30 and TRBJ1-2, with 8 bases lining up with TRBD1. V shed 5 bases, J shed 7 bases, and the junction held 12 bases outside the gene matches. Germline values: CDR1 GTSNPN, CDR2 SVGIG (reference sequence). The CDR3 consists of 14 residues. CDR3 nucleotide sequence: TGTGCCTGGTTAGGACAGGGCTTCCACTTTGGCTACACCTTC. It specifies CAWLGQGFHFGYTF.

This clone was seen a handful of times. J is TRBJ1-1 and V is TRBV27, with D hard to call. Germline V gene data show CDR1 as MNHEY and CDR2 as SMNVEV (reference sequence). V was trimmed by 5 bases and J by 0 bases, leaving 7 bases between them. This CDR3 is 13 amino acids long. The CDR3 protein is CASSLTVNTEAFF. The CDR3 DNA is TGTGCCAGCAGTCTAACGGTGAACACTGAAGCTTTCTTT.

The V call is TRBV11-2, the J call TRBJ2-3; 10 positions agree with TRBD2. The V gene end was trimmed by 5 bases and the J gene end by 9 bases; junction bases not matched to a gene: 5. In germline, CDR1 is SGHAT, CDR2 FQNNGV. This CDR3 is built from 13 residues. CDR3 sequence: CASSRASGRTQYF. CDR3 in DNA: TGTGCCAGCAGCCGAGCTAGCGGGAGAACGCAGTATTTT.

The chain recombines TRBV9 with TRBJ2-5; 10 nucleotides agree with TRBD2. Germline-derived CDR1 and CDR2 are SGDLS and YYNGEE. The CDR3 runs to 16 residues. The trim removed 0 bases at V and 4 bases at J, leaving 6 bases unmatched. CDR3 nucleotide sequence: TGTGCCAGCAGCGTAGGATTGCTAGCGGGAGTAGAGACCCAGTACTTC. It translates to CASSVGLLAGVETQYF.

The V and J genes are TRBV30 and TRBJ2-3; D might be TRBD2 (6 bases). This CDR3 region has 12 residues. Germline loops: CDR1 GTSNPN, CDR2 SVGIG (reference sequence). V was shortened by 8 bases and J by 2 bases, with 11 bases between the two germline ends. In DNA form, the CDR3 reads TGTGCCGGGGGACTTTCCACAGATACGCAGTATTTT. This encodes CAGGLSTDTQYF.

This clone was seen once. The chain is built from TRBV7-9 and TRBJ2-3; 9 nucleotides align to TRBD1. Trimming cost V 4 bases and J 4 bases; bases outside gene matches: 6. CDR3 length: 15 residues. The germline CDR1 and CDR2 sequences are SEHNR and FQNEAQ (reference sequence). The CDR3 spells CASSSQGARSDTQYF. In nucleotides, the CDR3 is TGTGCCAGCAGCTCACAGGGGGCTCGGTCAGATACGCAGTATTTT.

This clone appeared a single time. The rearrangement uses TRBV6-1 and TRBJ1-1; 7 bases map to TRBD1. The CDR3 totals 12 residues. Trimming cost V 4 bases and J 11 bases; bases outside gene matches: 7. The V gene's germline CDR1 is MNHNS and CDR2 SASEGT. The CDR3 reads CASSARQGDAFF. The CDR3 DNA sequence: TGTGCCAGCAGTGCCCGACAGGGCGACGCTTTCTTT.

This chain uses TRBV10-3 with TRBJ2-5; 10 bases agree with TRBD2. The CDR3 extends over 16 amino acids. V lost 6 bases and J lost 4; bases outside the gene matches: 11. Germline CDR1 is ENHRY and CDR2 is SYGVKD. CDR3 in DNA: TGTGCCATCAGGGACTCTAGCGGGAGTTGGTCAGAGACCCAGTACTTC. Protein: CAIRDSSGSWSETQYF.

V is TRBV28 and J is TRBJ2-7; 8 nucleotides match TRBD2. Germline CDR1 reads MDHEN; CDR2 reads SYDVKM. CDR3 length: 14 residues. With V trimmed by 6 bases and J by 1 base, 5 bases remained unmatched. The CDR3 DNA is TGTGCCAGCAGAGACCGGGGGGGATCCTACGAGCAGTACTTC. Residues: CASRDRGGSYEQYF.

The chain is built from TRBV27 and TRBJ1-2; D is unresolved. Trimming pared 3 bases from V and 0 bases from J, leaving 11 bases between. The CDR3 length is 15 residues. Per the germline V gene, CDR1 is MNHEY and CDR2 is SMNVEV (reference sequence). CDR3 loop: CASSFKDGANYGYTF. The CDR3 nucleotides are TGTGCCAGCAGTTTTAAAGACGGAGCTAACTATGGCTACACCTTC.

This clone was found a few times. The rearrangement joins TRBV9 to TRBJ2-2; 7 bases agree with TRBD1. The V gene end was trimmed by 1 base and the J gene end by 5 bases; junction bases not matched to a gene: 14. This CDR3 comprises 18 residues. Germline lookup yields CDR1 SGDLS and CDR2 YYNGEE. CDR3 loop: CASSVPLSSGQQTGELFF. CDR3 DNA sequence: TGTGCCAGCAGCGTACCGCTGTCATCGGGACAGCAAACCGGGGAGCTGTTTTTT.

The chain joins TRBV6-5 to TRBJ2-7; perhaps TRBD1 as D (6 bases). The CDR3 extends over 15 amino acids. With 0 bases removed from V and 3 bases from J, the gap between germline ends came to 12 bases. CDR1 is MNHEY and CDR2 is SVGAGI in the germline V gene. The CDR3 here is CASSYSQTGIYEQYF. In DNA form, the CDR3 reads TGTGCCAGCAGTTACTCCCAGACAGGAATCTACGAGCAGTACTTC.

The rearrangement links TRBV2 to TRBJ1-4, with 8 nucleotides matching TRBD1. Germline CDR1 and CDR2: SNHLY and FYNNEI. V shed 11 bases, J shed 8 bases, and the junction held 7 bases outside the gene matches. This CDR3 has 12 residues. The CDR3 sequence: CAGHRDREKLFF. The CDR3, as DNA: TGTGCCGGACACCGGGACAGGGAAAAACTGTTTTTT.

On this clone: The junction and the germline gene differ at one end; a read error may be behind it. V usage is TRBV27 and J usage is TRBJ1-2, with TRBD1 matching over 7 bases. This CDR3 comprises 13 residues. Germline CDR1 is MNHEY and CDR2 is SMNVEV (reference sequence). In DNA, the CDR3 is TGTGCCAGCGGTTTAGGACAGGCTGATGGCTACACCTTC. It specifies CASGLGQADGYTF.

The chain recombines TRBV19 with TRBJ2-7; no clear D gene. CDR3 length: 14 residues. The germline V and J ends were trimmed by 3 bases and 6 bases, with 15 bases remaining between them. Per germline, CDR1 LNHDA and CDR2 SQIVND (reference sequence). The CDR3 region has the DNA TGTGCCAGTAGTATCCGGGTGGAAAGACCCGAGCAGTACTTC. This codes for CASSIRVERPEQYF.

The chain couples TRBV28 to TRBJ1-5; no definite D call. V gave up 3 bases and J gave up 0 bases, with 9 bases separating them. Looked up from germline, CDR1 is MDHEN and CDR2 is SYDVKM. There are 15 residues in the CDR3. CDR3 loop: CASSFASVSNQPQHF. The CDR3, as DNA: TGTGCCAGCAGTTTCGCCAGTGTTAGCAATCAGCCCCAGCATTTT.